Ten or more counts support the clone carrying this T cell receptor (beta chain). Its antigen remains unidentified. It was through 5'RACE template switching that TCR cDNA was made, with a universal primer site and UMIs added. MiXCR, run by TCRdb on the 5' RACE reads, gives a single entry per CDR3 protein. The sample has about 69,000 distinct CDR3 sequences; about 6% are singletons. The sample is drawn from a study of T cells after yellow fever vaccination. Whole-study results and caveats: A weaker but faster secondary response was observed, peaking on day 5 versus 15. CD4 and CD8 compartments shared a small share of clonotypes.

The starting material was CD4+ T cells sorted from PBMCs, obtained approximately 16 days after the first yellow fever vaccination. The clonotype originates from a man between 18 and 35 years old who received the YFV17D yellow fever vaccine.

The CDR3 is CASSFWSTGQETQYF. Written as DNA, the CDR3 is TGTGCCAGCAGTTTTTGGAGTACAGGGCAAGAGACCCAGTACTTC. This chain uses TRBV28 with TRBJ2-5, with D possibly TRBD1 on 6 matching bases. CDR1 is MDHEN, CDR2 SYDVKM, per germline. The CDR3 extends over 15 amino acids. V gave up 3 bases and J gave up 2 bases, with 13 bases separating them.